This T cell receptor (beta chain) was sequenced in a study of early T cells in non-severe SARS-CoV-2 infection. This clonotype has a handful of counts. The antigen remains undetermined. This CDR3 comprises 15 residues. V gave up 2 bases and J gave up 3 bases, with 10 bases separating them. Germline CDR1 and CDR2: KGHSH and LQKENI. General study points: Matching results from VDJdb favored anti-spike CD8 responses, leaving private and CD4 specificities undetected.

Unique molecular identifiers tagged individual cDNA molecules. MiXCR was run by TCRdb on the 5' RACE reads, yielding one entry per CDR3 protein. Of around 64,000 distinct CDR3 sequences in the sample, over 9.5% were seen once. Sequenced material: whole blood, taken at baseline. The V gene is TRBV18, the J gene TRBJ2-2; unclear D gene. This sequence originates from an adult who was a healthcare worker with PCR-confirmed SARS-CoV-2 infection or an uninfected control (not recorded which). Here the CDR3 DNA reads TGTGCCAGCTCACCAAATCAAGGGTACACCGGGGAGCTGTTTTTT. It codes for CASSPNQGYTGELFF.